This T cell receptor beta chain emerged from a study of identifying expanded T cells in peripheral blood. Study-level points and caveats: Across healthy donors, higher total template counts meant significantly greater roughly two-week count variance.

In regard to this clone: Its antigen is not known.

Trimming cost V 4 bases and J 10 bases; bases outside gene matches: 8. The germline gives CDR1 WNHNN, CDR2 SYGVQD (reference sequence). This CDR3 region has 13 residues. Clones were sequenced by immunoSEQ multiplex PCR, and TCRdb holds only the in-frame ones, with some missing. The sample gives approximately 120,000 clones, less than 90% of which show up once; just under 8.5% is in the top ten. The chain combines TRBV10-1 with TRBJ1-1; 8 nucleotides match TRBD1. Sequencing was carried out using blood. This receptor was identified in a person aged 18 to 75 in good health. The CDR3 DNA follows: TGCGCCAGCAGTGCGGACAGGGTGAGACGAGCTTTCTTT. Encoded protein: CASSADRVRRAFF.